Following are 13 T cell receptor beta chains from one sample sequenced in a study of T-cell reconstitution after alpha-beta-depleted transplantation in children. TCRbeta library preparation incorporated unique molecular identifiers. TCRdb reanalysed the PCR reads using MiXCR and keeps one entry per CDR3 protein. Seen here are about 300,000 distinct CDR3 sequences, roughly 7.8% observed once, and the top ten hold 9.1%. The study's findings and limits: Diversity and T-cell counts at one year after transplant derived mostly from new T cells.

Their antigen targets remain unknown. Source: peripheral blood, taken 360 days after TCRalphabeta/CD19-depleted stem cell transplant. These receptors came from a female patient between 2 and 15 years old who had a stem cell transplant for Fanconi anemia, so the T cells may come from the graft donor.

In this sample, this clonotype turned up a few times. The CDR3 DNA follows: TGCGCCAGCAGCTTGCGGGTTAACTCCTACAATGAGCAGTTCTTC. Amino acids: CASSLRVNSYNEQFF. This chain joins TRBV5-1 and TRBJ2-1; D is ambiguous. This CDR3 comprises 15 residues. The V end was cut by 1 base, the J end by 0 bases, with 8 bases between. Germline lookup yields CDR1 SGHRS and CDR2 YFSETQ.

This clonotype was observed a handful of times. V usage is TRBV5-1 and J usage is TRBJ1-1; no firm D call. This CDR3 is built from 14 residues. V was trimmed by 4 bases and J by 1 base, leaving 11 bases between them. Germline V gene data show CDR1 as SGHRS and CDR2 as YFSETQ. The CDR3 region has the DNA TGCGCCAGCAGCGATGGGTGGGGGAACACTGAAGCTTTCTTT. Translating it yields CASSDGWGNTEAFF.

Ten or more counts support this clonotype. This sequence joins TRBV20-1 and TRBJ2-5, with 7 bases matching TRBD1. V dropped 0 bases and J dropped 2; count of bases not matched to a gene: 3. Germline V CDR1 and CDR2: DFQATT, SNEGSKA (reference sequence). This CDR3 is 14 amino acids long. DNA for the CDR3: TGCAGTGCTAGAGATCAGGGGGTACAAGAGACCCAGTACTTC. It yields the protein CSARDQGVQETQYF.

There are many counts of this clonotype. The chain is built from TRBV20-1 and TRBJ1-2, with D maybe TRBD1 (5 bases). CDR1 DFQATT and CDR2 SNEGSKA come from the germline V gene (reference sequence). The CDR3 is 14 residues long. Trimming pared 0 bases from V and 6 bases from J, leaving 14 bases between. The CDR3 loop is CSARDRRQGDGYTF. CDR3 DNA: TGCAGTGCTAGAGATCGGAGGCAGGGTGATGGCTACACCTTC.

This clonotype was seen many times. The chain recombines TRBV10-1 with TRBJ2-3; D is ambiguous. Germline assignment: CDR1 WNHNN and CDR2 SYGVQD (reference sequence). This CDR3 has 16 residues. Trimming pared 5 bases from V and 2 bases from J, leaving 17 bases between. In DNA form, the CDR3 reads TGCGCCAGCAGTCCTATTGTCGGTGAGAACACAGATACGCAGTATTTT. Protein sequence: CASSPIVGENTDTQYF.

This chain uses TRBV20-1 with TRBJ1-1; D perhaps matches TRBD1 (5 bases). This CDR3 region has 14 residues. The V gene's germline CDR1 is DFQATT and CDR2 SNEGSKA (reference sequence). V lost 3 bases and J lost 0, with 11 bases in between. This CDR3 reads CSARRGALNTEAFF. For the CDR3, the DNA is TGCAGTGCTAGGCGAGGGGCCCTGAACACTGAAGCTTTCTTT.

This clonotype was observed many times. The DNA for the CDR3 is TGTGCCAGCAGTCAAGAGGGGGCCCGACTCGGCAATGAGCAGTTCTTC. This sequence encodes CASSQEGARLGNEQFF. The J gene is TRBJ2-1, the V gene TRBV27, with 7 bases fitting TRBD1. The germline V gene has CDR1 MNHEY and CDR2 SMNVEV (reference sequence). The V gene end was trimmed by 5 bases and the J gene end by 6 bases; junction bases not matched to a gene: 13. The CDR3 sequence is 16 residues long.

This clonotype has ten or more counts. The V gene is TRBV28, the J gene TRBJ2-4; 7 bases map to TRBD1. CDR3 size: 20 residues. With V trimmed by 3 bases and J by 1 base, 18 bases remained unmatched. Germline values: CDR1 MDHEN, CDR2 SYDVKM. CDR3 amino acids: CASSLDRPSPNLGAKNIQYF. CDR3 bases: TGTGCCAGCAGTTTGGACAGGCCGTCCCCGAATCTAGGGGCCAAAAACATTCAGTACTTC.

This clonotype has at least ten counts. DNA for the CDR3: TGTGCCAGCAGCTTAGGAAGACTAGCGGGGGGAGAAGAGACCCAGTACTTC. Translated, it gives CASSLGRLAGGEETQYF. The genes are TRBV13 and TRBJ2-5, with 13 positions matching TRBD2. The CDR3 spans 17 residues. Losses at the gene ends were 0 bases for V and 3 bases for J; bases not matched to a gene: 4. Germline CDR1 and CDR2: PRHDT and FYEKMQ (reference sequence).

The V call is TRBV3-1, the J call TRBJ2-5; a weak D match, TRBD2 (5 bases). The CDR3 is made up of 18 amino acids. Trimming took off 2 bases at V and 5 bases at J, with 24 bases between the two ends. Looked up from germline, CDR1 is LGHDT and CDR2 is YNNKEL (reference sequence). CDR3 coding DNA: TGTGCCAGCAGCCAATTCGAGGGTTCTTTCTCTCTAGGCGAGACCCAGTACTTC. Translated, it gives CASSQFEGSFSLGETQYF.

This clonotype showed up many times. The rearrangement uses TRBV5-1 and TRBJ1-1; D is undetermined. Trimming took 6 bases from V and 4 from J, leaving 10 bases between them. The CDR3 has 12 residues. The V gene's germline CDR1 is SGHRS and CDR2 YFSETQ. Here the CDR3 reads CASKIAGTEAFF. The CDR3 DNA is TGCGCCAGCAAGATTGCGGGCACTGAAGCTTTCTTT.

The chain couples TRBV7-8 to TRBJ2-7, with D possibly being TRBD1 (5 bases). This CDR3 is built from 13 residues. Per the germline V gene, CDR1 is SGHVS and CDR2 is FQNEAQ. V was trimmed by 5 bases and J by 6 bases, leaving 14 bases between them. CDR3 residues: CASSPGQVGEQYV. As DNA, the CDR3 is TGTGCCAGCAGCCCAGGACAAGTCGGCGAGCAGTACGTC.

This clonotype was observed a single time. V and J are TRBV19 and TRBJ2-2, with D possibly matching TRBD2 (6 bases). The CDR3 loop spans 14 amino acids. V lost 7 bases to trimming and J lost 4 bases, with 13 bases between them. Germline loops: CDR1 LNHDA, CDR2 SQIVND (reference sequence). The CDR3 DNA is TGTGCCAGTAAACGCAACGGGGGCACCGGGGAGCTGTTTTTT. It is translated as CASKRNGGTGELFF.